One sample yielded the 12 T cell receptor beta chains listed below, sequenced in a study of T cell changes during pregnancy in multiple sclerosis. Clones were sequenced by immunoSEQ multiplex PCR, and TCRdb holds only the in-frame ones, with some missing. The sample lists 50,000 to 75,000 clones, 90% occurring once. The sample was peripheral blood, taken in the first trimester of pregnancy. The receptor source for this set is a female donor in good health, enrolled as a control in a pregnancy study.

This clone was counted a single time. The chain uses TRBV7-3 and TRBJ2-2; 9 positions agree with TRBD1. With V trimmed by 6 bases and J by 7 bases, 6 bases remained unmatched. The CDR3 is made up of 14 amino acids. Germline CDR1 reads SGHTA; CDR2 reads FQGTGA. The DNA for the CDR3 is TGTGCCAGCAGTAGGACAGGGGAGGTCGGGGAGCTGTTTTTT. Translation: CASSRTGEVGELFF.

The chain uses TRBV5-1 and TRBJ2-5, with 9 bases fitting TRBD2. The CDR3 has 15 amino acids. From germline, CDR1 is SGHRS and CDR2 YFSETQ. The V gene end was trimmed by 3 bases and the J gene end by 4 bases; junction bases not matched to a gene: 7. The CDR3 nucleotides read TGCGCCAGCAGCTCCGCGACTAGCGGTATAGAGACCCAGTACTTC. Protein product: CASSSATSGIETQYF.

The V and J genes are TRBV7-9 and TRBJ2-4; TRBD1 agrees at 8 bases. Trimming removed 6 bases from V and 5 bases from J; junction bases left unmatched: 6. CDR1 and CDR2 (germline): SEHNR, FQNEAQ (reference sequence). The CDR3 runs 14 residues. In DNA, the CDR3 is TGTGCCAGCAGTCGAGGACAGGGCCAAAACATTCAGTACTTC. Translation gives CASSRGQGQNIQYF. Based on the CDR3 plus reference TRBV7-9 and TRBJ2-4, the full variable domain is DTGVSQNPRHKITKRGQNVTFRCDPISEHNRLYWYRQTLGQGPEFLTYFQNEAQLEKSRLLSDRFSAERPKGSFSTLEIQRTEQGDSAMYLCASSRGQGQNIQYFGAGTRLSVL.

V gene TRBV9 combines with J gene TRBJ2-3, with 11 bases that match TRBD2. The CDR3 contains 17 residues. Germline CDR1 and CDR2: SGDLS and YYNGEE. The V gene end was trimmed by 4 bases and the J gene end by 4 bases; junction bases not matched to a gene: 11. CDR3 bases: TGTGCCAGCAGCCCGTTAGCGGGAGGGCCGATCTCAGATACGCAGTATTTT. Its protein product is CASSPLAGGPISDTQYF.

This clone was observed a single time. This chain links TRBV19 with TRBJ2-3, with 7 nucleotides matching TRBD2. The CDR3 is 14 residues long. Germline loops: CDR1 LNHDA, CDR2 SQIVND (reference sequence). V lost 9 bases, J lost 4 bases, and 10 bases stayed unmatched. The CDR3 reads CASALGGNADTQYF. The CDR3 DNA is TGTGCCAGCGCCCTGGGGGGGAATGCAGATACGCAGTATTTT.

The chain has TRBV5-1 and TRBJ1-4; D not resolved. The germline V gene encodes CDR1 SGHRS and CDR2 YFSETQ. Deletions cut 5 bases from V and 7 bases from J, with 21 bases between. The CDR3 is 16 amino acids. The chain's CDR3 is CASRPSFRIRVEKLFF. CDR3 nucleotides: TGCGCCAGCAGACCCTCTTTTAGGATTCGGGTTGAAAAACTGTTTTTT.

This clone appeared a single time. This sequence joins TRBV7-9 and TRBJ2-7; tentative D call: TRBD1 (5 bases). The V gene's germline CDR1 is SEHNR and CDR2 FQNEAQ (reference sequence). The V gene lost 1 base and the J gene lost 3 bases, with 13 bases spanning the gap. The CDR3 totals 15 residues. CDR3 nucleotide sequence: TGTGCCAGCAGCTTAGAGGTCCAGGGTAACTACGAGCAGTACTTC. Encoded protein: CASSLEVQGNYEQYF.

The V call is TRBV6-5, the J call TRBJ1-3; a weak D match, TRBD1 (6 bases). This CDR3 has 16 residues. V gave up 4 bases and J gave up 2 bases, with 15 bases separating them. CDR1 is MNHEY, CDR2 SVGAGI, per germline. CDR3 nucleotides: TGTGCCAGCAGTTTATCCGGGACACTAGCTGGAAACACCATATATTTT. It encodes CASSLSGTLAGNTIYF.

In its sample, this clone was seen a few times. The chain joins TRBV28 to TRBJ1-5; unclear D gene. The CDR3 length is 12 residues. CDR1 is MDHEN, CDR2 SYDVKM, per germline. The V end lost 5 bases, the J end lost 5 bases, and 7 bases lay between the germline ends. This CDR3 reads CASSPNYQPQHF. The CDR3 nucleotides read TGTGCCAGCAGTCCGAACTATCAGCCCCAGCATTTT. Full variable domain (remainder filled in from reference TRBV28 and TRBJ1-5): DVKVTQSSRYLVKRTGEKVFLECVQDMDHENMFWYRQDPGLGLRLIYFSYDVKMKEKGDIPEGYSVSREKKERFSLILESASTNQTSMYLCASSPNYQPQHFGDGTRLSIL.

The CDR3 region has the DNA TGTGCCAGCAGAGGGACAGGGTTCTACAATGAAAAACTGTTTTTT. This sequence encodes CASRGTGFYNEKLFF. The rearrangement uses TRBV2 and TRBJ1-4, with 9 nucleotides matching TRBD1. This CDR3 region has 15 residues. From germline, CDR1 is SNHLY and CDR2 FYNNEI. Unmatched junction bases numbered 7, after V lost 6 bases and J lost 5 bases.

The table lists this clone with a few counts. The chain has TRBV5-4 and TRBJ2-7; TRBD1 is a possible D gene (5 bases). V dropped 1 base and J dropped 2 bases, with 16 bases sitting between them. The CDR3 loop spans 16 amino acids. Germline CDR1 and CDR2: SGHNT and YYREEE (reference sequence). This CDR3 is CASSLYGHTTPYEQYF. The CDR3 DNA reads TGTGCCAGCAGCTTGTATGGACACACCACCCCCTACGAGCAGTACTTC.

The CDR3 DNA is TGTGCCAGCAGTTTATGGGGGACAAATAATGAGCAGTTCTTC. As protein: CASSLWGTNNEQFF. The rearrangement joins TRBV28 to TRBJ2-1, with D perhaps TRBD1 (6 bases). V shed 0 bases and J shed 7 bases, with 10 bases lying between them. CDR3 size: 14 residues. The germline V gene has CDR1 MDHEN and CDR2 SYDVKM. Using reference TRBV28 and TRBJ2-1 for the parts outside the CDR3, the full variable domain is DVKVTQSSRYLVKRTGEKVFLECVQDMDHENMFWYRQDPGLGLRLIYFSYDVKMKEKGDIPEGYSVSREKKERFSLILESASTNQTSMYLCASSLWGTNNEQFFGPGTRLTVL.